This is a list of T cell receptor beta chains from one sample in a study of Ad26.COV2.S vaccination and SARS-CoV-2 variants. The table came from immunoSEQ multiplex PCR; TCRdb's copy has only in-frame clones and leaves some out. The table lists approximately 140,000 clones, 86% of them singletons, with approximately 5.1% in the top ten. The sequencing here drew on peripheral blood, taken after recovery from COVID-19. The receptors here all came from a human donor who had recovered from COVID-19. Each CDR3 is given with its conserved first and last residue. Each record gives: D gene, J gene, clone size, V gene, CDR3 protein, CDR3 DNA. The D gene is left open where the match is weak. Some rows mark clone size as missing; the rest say once, few, many or name a class of expanded clone.

d_call: .; j_call: TRBJ1-1; clone_size: .; v_call: TRBV19; cdr3_aa: CASSTGAHTEAFF; cdr3_nt: TGTGCCAGTAGTACAGGGGCTCACACTGAAGCTTTCTTT
d_call: .; j_call: TRBJ1-1; clone_size: .; v_call: TRBV11-2; cdr3_aa: CASSLRSEAFF; cdr3_nt: TGTGCCAGCAGCTTACGGTCTGAAGCTTTCTTT
d_call: TRBD2; j_call: TRBJ2-1; clone_size: .; v_call: TRBV7-2; cdr3_aa: CASSSAGLAGGEQFF; cdr3_nt: TGTGCCAGCAGCTCGGCGGGACTAGCGGGGGGTGAGCAGTTCTTC
d_call: .; j_call: TRBJ1-2; clone_size: .; v_call: TRBV6-5; cdr3_aa: CATEIGSHGGGYTF; cdr3_nt: TGTGCCACTGAGATAGGCAGCCATGGAGGCGGCTACACCTTC
d_call: TRBD2; j_call: TRBJ2-7; clone_size: .; v_call: TRBV27; cdr3_aa: CASRGTSGSSYEQYF; cdr3_nt: TGTGCCAGCAGAGGGACTAGCGGGAGCTCCTACGAGCAGTACTTC
d_call: TRBD1; j_call: TRBJ2-7; clone_size: .; v_call: TRBV2; cdr3_aa: CASSGDRDYEQYF; cdr3_nt: TGTGCCAGCAGCGGGGACAGGGACTACGAGCAGTACTTC
d_call: .; j_call: TRBJ2-5; clone_size: .; v_call: TRBV5-4; cdr3_aa: CASSFQEMETQYF; cdr3_nt: TGTGCCAGCAGCTTCCAGGAGATGGAGACCCAGTACTTC
d_call: .; j_call: TRBJ1-5; clone_size: .; v_call: TRBV18; cdr3_aa: CASSQDSHPKGGPQHF; cdr3_nt: TGTGCCAGCTCACAGGACTCACACCCAAAAGGGGGGCCCCAGCATTTT
d_call: .; j_call: TRBJ1-3; clone_size: .; v_call: TRBV5-1; cdr3_aa: CASSFLGQGNGNTIYF; cdr3_nt: TGCGCCAGCAGCTTCCTGGGCCAGGGTAACGGAAACACCATATATTTT
d_call: .; j_call: TRBJ2-1; clone_size: .; v_call: TRBV2; cdr3_aa: CASSRGDTGSNEQFF; cdr3_nt: TGTGCCAGCAGTAGGGGGGACACAGGGAGCAATGAGCAGTTCTTC
d_call: .; j_call: TRBJ1-5; clone_size: once; v_call: TRBV6-6; cdr3_aa: CASSPRTGSNQPQHF; cdr3_nt: TGTGCCAGCAGTCCCAGGACGGGGAGCAATCAGCCCCAGCATTTT
d_call: .; j_call: TRBJ1-1; clone_size: .; v_call: TRBV29-1; cdr3_aa: CSAARGMNTEAFF; cdr3_nt: TGCAGCGCCGCCAGGGGTATGAACACTGAAGCTTTCTTT
d_call: .; j_call: TRBJ2-7; clone_size: few; v_call: TRBV7-8; cdr3_aa: CASSFGQLGPYEQYF; cdr3_nt: TGTGCCAGCAGCTTCGGACAGCTGGGTCCCTACGAGCAGTACTTC
d_call: .; j_call: TRBJ2-1; clone_size: few; v_call: TRBV15; cdr3_aa: CATSRGKMPGTREQFF; cdr3_nt: TGTGCCACCAGCAGAGGAAAGATGCCTGGCACTCGGGAGCAGTTCTTC
d_call: .; j_call: TRBJ2-3; clone_size: .; v_call: TRBV5-1; cdr3_aa: CASSYDGASTDTQYF; cdr3_nt: TGCGCCAGCAGCTACGACGGCGCTAGCACAGATACGCAGTATTTT
d_call: .; j_call: TRBJ2-7; clone_size: .; v_call: TRBV6-1; cdr3_aa: CASSEVKVVPVYEQYF; cdr3_nt: TGTGCCAGCAGTGAAGTTAAAGTAGTCCCCGTCTACGAGCAGTACTTC
d_call: .; j_call: TRBJ1-3; clone_size: .; v_call: TRBV29-1; cdr3_aa: CSVSSASGNTIYF; cdr3_nt: TGCAGCGTTTCCTCTGCCTCTGGAAACACCATATATTTT
d_call: .; j_call: TRBJ2-7; clone_size: .; v_call: TRBV7-2; cdr3_aa: CASSLAHYEQYF; cdr3_nt: TGTGCCAGCAGCTTAGCCCACTACGAGCAGTACTTC
d_call: .; j_call: TRBJ1-5; clone_size: .; v_call: TRBV28; cdr3_aa: CASSRSILQGRQRNQPQHF; cdr3_nt: TGTGCCAGCAGTCGCAGTATCCTCCAGGGGCGGCAGCGCAATCAGCCCCAGCATTTT
d_call: .; j_call: TRBJ2-5; clone_size: few; v_call: TRBV6-5; cdr3_aa: CASSPTGQTQYF; cdr3_nt: TGTGCCAGCAGTCCCACGGGCCAGACCCAGTACTTC
d_call: .; j_call: TRBJ2-3; clone_size: .; v_call: TRBV7-9; cdr3_aa: CASSQGLAALDTQYF; cdr3_nt: TGTGCCAGCAGCCAGGGACTGGCCGCCTTGGATACGCAGTATTTT
d_call: TRBD2; j_call: TRBJ2-7; clone_size: .; v_call: TRBV28; cdr3_aa: CASSLLGEGEQYF; cdr3_nt: TGTGCCAGCAGTTTACTTGGGGAGGGCGAGCAGTACTTC
d_call: TRBD1; j_call: TRBJ2-5; clone_size: .; v_call: TRBV28; cdr3_aa: CASSPRDSFGETQYF; cdr3_nt: TGTGCCAGCAGTCCCCGGGACAGTTTTGGAGAGACCCAGTACTTC
d_call: .; j_call: TRBJ2-5; clone_size: once; v_call: TRBV5-1; cdr3_aa: CASSLLDALGETQYF; cdr3_nt: TGCGCCAGCAGCTTATTGGACGCATTGGGGGAGACCCAGTACTTC
d_call: .; j_call: TRBJ2-6; clone_size: .; v_call: TRBV15; cdr3_aa: CATSRDGRWANVLTF; cdr3_nt: TGTGCCACCAGCAGAGACGGCCGCTGGGCCAACGTCCTGACTTTC
d_call: .; j_call: TRBJ1-1; clone_size: .; v_call: TRBV10-3; cdr3_aa: CAISEGVGDTEAFF; cdr3_nt: TGTGCCATCAGTGAGGGAGTCGGGGACACTGAAGCTTTCTTT
d_call: .; j_call: TRBJ1-1; clone_size: .; v_call: TRBV7-2; cdr3_aa: CASRAGSMNTEAFF; cdr3_nt: TGTGCCAGCAGGGCAGGAAGTATGAACACTGAAGCTTTCTTT
d_call: TRBD1; j_call: TRBJ1-1; clone_size: .; v_call: TRBV5-1; cdr3_aa: CASSRTGGISAFF; cdr3_nt: TGCGCCAGCAGCCGGACAGGGGGAATTAGCGCTTTCTTT
d_call: .; j_call: TRBJ2-7; clone_size: .; v_call: TRBV6-5; cdr3_aa: CASSYGGAGRNEQYF; cdr3_nt: TGTGCCAGCAGTTACGGGGGGGCTGGGAGGAACGAGCAGTACTTC
d_call: .; j_call: TRBJ2-2; clone_size: .; v_call: TRBV11-2; cdr3_aa: CASRMSENTGELFF; cdr3_nt: TGTGCCAGCAGAATGTCGGAGAACACCGGGGAGCTGTTTTTT
d_call: .; j_call: TRBJ2-3; clone_size: .; v_call: TRBV5-1; cdr3_aa: CASSLVQITDTQYF; cdr3_nt: TGCGCCAGCAGCTTGGTACAGATCACAGATACGCAGTATTTT
d_call: .; j_call: TRBJ2-2; clone_size: .; v_call: TRBV6-5; cdr3_aa: CASSLGTANTGELFF; cdr3_nt: TGTGCCAGCAGCTTGGGGACGGCGAACACCGGGGAGCTGTTTTTT
d_call: .; j_call: TRBJ2-7; clone_size: .; v_call: TRBV21-1; cdr3_aa: CASGLAGDEQYF; cdr3_nt: TGTGCCAGCGGGCTAGCGGGGGACGAGCAGTACTTC
d_call: .; j_call: TRBJ1-5; clone_size: .; v_call: TRBV27; cdr3_aa: CASSFSLQGSNQPQHF; cdr3_nt: TGTGCCAGCAGTTTCTCACTACAGGGCAGCAATCAGCCCCAGCATTTT
d_call: .; j_call: TRBJ2-3; clone_size: .; v_call: TRBV7-2; cdr3_aa: CASSLERSQDTQYF; cdr3_nt: TGTGCCAGCAGCTTAGAACGGAGCCAGGATACGCAGTATTTT
d_call: .; j_call: TRBJ1-2; clone_size: few; v_call: TRBV11-2; cdr3_aa: CASSSDTHRSYTF; cdr3_nt: TGTGCCAGCAGCTCCGACACGCACCGGAGCTACACCTTC
d_call: TRBD1; j_call: TRBJ1-5; clone_size: .; v_call: TRBV28; cdr3_aa: CASSLTGGGQPQHF; cdr3_nt: TGTGCCAGCAGTTTGACAGGGGGAGGTCAGCCCCAGCATTTT
d_call: .; j_call: TRBJ2-2; clone_size: .; v_call: TRBV6-5; cdr3_aa: CASSYSYQAGELFF; cdr3_nt: TGTGCCAGCAGTTACTCGTATCAGGCCGGGGAGCTGTTTTTT
d_call: .; j_call: TRBJ1-5; clone_size: .; v_call: TRBV19; cdr3_aa: CASSWTVISNQPQHF; cdr3_nt: TGTGCCAGTAGCTGGACAGTTATTAGCAATCAGCCCCAGCATTTT
d_call: TRBD1; j_call: TRBJ1-2; clone_size: .; v_call: TRBV5-1; cdr3_aa: CASSHGQGDYGYTF; cdr3_nt: TGCGCCAGCAGCCACGGACAGGGAGACTATGGCTACACCTTC
d_call: .; j_call: TRBJ2-1; clone_size: .; v_call: TRBV28; cdr3_aa: CASSLTRGYNEQFF; cdr3_nt: TGTGCCAGCAGCCTAACCAGGGGTTACAATGAGCAGTTCTTC